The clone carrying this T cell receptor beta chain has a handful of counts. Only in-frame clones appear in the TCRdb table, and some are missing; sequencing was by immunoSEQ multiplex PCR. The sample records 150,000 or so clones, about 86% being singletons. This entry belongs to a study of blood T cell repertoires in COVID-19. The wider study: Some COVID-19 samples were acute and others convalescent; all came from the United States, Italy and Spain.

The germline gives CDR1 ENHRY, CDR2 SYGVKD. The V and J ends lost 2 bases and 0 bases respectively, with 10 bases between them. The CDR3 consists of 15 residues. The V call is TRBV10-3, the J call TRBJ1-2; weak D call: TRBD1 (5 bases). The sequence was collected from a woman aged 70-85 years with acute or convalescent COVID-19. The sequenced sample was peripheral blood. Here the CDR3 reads CAISEMDTSNYGYTF. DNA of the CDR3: TGTGCCATCAGTGAGATGGACACCTCTAACTATGGCTACACCTTC.